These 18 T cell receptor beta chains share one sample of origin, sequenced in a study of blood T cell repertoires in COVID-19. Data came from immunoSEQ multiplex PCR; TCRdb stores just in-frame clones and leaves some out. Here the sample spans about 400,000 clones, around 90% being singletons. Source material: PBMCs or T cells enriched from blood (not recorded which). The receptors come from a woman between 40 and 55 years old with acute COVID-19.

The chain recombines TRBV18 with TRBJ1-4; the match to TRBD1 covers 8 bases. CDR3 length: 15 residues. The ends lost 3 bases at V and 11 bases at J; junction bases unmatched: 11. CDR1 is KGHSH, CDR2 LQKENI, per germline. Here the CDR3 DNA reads TGTGCCAGCTCACCGGTTGAGACAGGGGAGTGGAAACTGTTTTTT. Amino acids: CASSPVETGEWKLFF. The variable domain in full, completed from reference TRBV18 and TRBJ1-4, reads NAGVMQNPRHLVRRRGQEARLRCSPMKGHSHVYWYRQLPEEGLKFMVYLQKENIIDESGMPKERFSAEFPKEGPSILRIQQVVRGDSAAYFCASSPVETGEWKLFFGSGTQLSVL.

The CDR3 sequence: CASREGGGSNQPQHF. The CDR3 nucleotides are TGTGCCAGCAGGGAGGGCGGAGGGAGTAATCAGCCCCAGCATTTT. This chain links TRBV2 with TRBJ1-5; D not certain. Trimming stripped 6 bases from V and 4 bases from J, with 16 bases between. CDR3 length equals 15 residues. Germline values: CDR1 SNHLY, CDR2 FYNNEI. Together with reference TRBV2 and TRBJ1-5, the CDR3 gives the full variable domain: EPEVTQTPSHQVTQMGQEVILRCVPISNHLYFYWYRQILGQKVEFLVSFYNNEISEKSEIFDDQFSVERPDGSNFTLKIRSTKLEDSAMYFCASREGGGSNQPQHFGDGTRLSIL.

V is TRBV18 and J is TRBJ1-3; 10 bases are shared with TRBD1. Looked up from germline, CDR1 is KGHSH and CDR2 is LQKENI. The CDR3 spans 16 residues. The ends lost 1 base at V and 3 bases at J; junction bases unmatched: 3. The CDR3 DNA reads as TGTGCCAGCTCACCACGTGGACAGGGGGATGGAAACACCATATATTTT. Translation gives CASSPRGQGDGNTIYF. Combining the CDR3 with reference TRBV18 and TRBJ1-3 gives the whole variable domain NAGVMQNPRHLVRRRGQEARLRCSPMKGHSHVYWYRQLPEEGLKFMVYLQKENIIDESGMPKERFSAEFPKEGPSILRIQQVVRGDSAAYFCASSPRGQGDGNTIYFGEGSWLTVV.

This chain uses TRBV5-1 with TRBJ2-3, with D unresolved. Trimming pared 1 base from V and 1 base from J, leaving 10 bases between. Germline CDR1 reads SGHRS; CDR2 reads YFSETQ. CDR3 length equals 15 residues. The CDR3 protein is CASSLLETRTDTQYF. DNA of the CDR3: TGCGCCAGCAGCTTGCTGGAGACCCGCACAGATACGCAGTATTTT.

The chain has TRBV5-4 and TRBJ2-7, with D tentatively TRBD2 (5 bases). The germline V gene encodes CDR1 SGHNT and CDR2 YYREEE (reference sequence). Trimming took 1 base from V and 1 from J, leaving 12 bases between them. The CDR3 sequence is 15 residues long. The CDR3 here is CASSLRSSGSYEQYF. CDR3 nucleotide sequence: TGTGCCAGCAGCTTGCGGTCCTCGGGGTCCTACGAGCAGTACTTC.

The CDR3: CASSRIAGEQGDTQYF. The CDR3, as DNA: TGTGCCAGCAGCAGAATAGCGGGGGAACAGGGAGATACGCAGTATTTT. The chain uses TRBV21-1 and TRBJ2-3; the table's D call, TRBD2, has no DNA check behind it. TRBV21-1 is designated a pseudogene. The CDR3 is made up of 16 amino acids.

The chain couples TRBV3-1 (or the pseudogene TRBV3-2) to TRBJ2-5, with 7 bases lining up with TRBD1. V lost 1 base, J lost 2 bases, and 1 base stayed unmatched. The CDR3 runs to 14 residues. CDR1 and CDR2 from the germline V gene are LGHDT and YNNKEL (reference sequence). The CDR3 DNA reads TGTGCCAGCAGCCAAGCGACAGGGCAAGAGACCCAGTACTTC. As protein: CASSQATGQETQYF.

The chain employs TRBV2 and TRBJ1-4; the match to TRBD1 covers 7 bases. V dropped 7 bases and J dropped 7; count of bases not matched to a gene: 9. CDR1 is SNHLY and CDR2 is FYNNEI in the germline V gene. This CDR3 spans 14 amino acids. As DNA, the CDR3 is TGTGCCAGCAACGCTAACAGGGGAGGTGAAAAACTGTTTTTT. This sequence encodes CASNANRGGEKLFF.

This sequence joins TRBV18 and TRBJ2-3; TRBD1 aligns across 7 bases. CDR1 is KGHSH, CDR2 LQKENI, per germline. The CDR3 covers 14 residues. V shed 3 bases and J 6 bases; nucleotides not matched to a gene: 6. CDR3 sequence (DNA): TGTGCCAGCTCACCGGGACAGCTTTCGGATACGCAGTATTTT. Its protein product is CASSPGQLSDTQYF.

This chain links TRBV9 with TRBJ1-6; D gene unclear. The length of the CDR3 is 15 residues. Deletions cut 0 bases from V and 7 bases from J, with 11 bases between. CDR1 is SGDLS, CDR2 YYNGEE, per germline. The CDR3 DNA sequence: TGTGCCAGCAGCGTAGGAGGGTACGGCAATTCACCCCTCCACTTT. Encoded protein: CASSVGGYGNSPLHF.

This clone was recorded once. The CDR3 region is CASSFFLAGGLTYNEQFF. The CDR3 region has the DNA TGTGCCAGCAGTTTTTTCCTAGCGGGGGGCCTTACCTACAATGAGCAGTTCTTC. V usage is TRBV27 and J usage is TRBJ2-1, with 11 bases that match TRBD2. Germline V CDR1 and CDR2: MNHEY, SMNVEV (reference sequence). The CDR3 extends over 18 amino acids. V lost 3 bases to trimming and J lost 2 bases; unmatched junction nucleotides: 9.

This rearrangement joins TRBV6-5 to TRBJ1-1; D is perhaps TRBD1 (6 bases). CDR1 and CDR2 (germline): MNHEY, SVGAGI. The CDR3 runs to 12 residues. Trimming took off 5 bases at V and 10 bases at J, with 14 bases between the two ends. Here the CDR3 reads CASSLGGLGAFF. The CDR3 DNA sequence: TGTGCCAGCAGTCTGGGGGGGCTTGGAGCTTTCTTT.

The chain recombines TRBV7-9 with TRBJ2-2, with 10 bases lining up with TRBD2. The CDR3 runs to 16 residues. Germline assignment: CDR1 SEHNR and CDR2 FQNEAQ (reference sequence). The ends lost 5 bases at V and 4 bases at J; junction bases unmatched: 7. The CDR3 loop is CASSPTSGAVTGELFF. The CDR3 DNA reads TGTGCCAGCAGCCCAACTAGCGGGGCGGTCACCGGGGAGCTGTTTTTT.

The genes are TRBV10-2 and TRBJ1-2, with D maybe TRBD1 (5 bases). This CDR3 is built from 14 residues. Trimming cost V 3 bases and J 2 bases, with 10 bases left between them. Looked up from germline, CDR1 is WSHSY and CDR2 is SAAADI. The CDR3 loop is CASSEDRVNYGYTF. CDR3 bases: TGCGCCAGCAGTGAAGACAGAGTAAACTATGGCTACACCTTC.

CDR3 amino acids: CSASLASGRVNTEAFF. DNA of the CDR3: TGCAGTGCTAGTTTAGCTTCGGGCAGGGTGAACACTGAAGCTTTCTTT. This chain uses TRBV20-1 with TRBJ1-1; TRBD1 might be the D (5 bases). Germline V gene sequence: CDR1 DFQATT, CDR2 SNEGSKA (reference sequence). V was clipped by 3 bases and J by 0 bases, with 17 bases between them. The CDR3 totals 16 residues.

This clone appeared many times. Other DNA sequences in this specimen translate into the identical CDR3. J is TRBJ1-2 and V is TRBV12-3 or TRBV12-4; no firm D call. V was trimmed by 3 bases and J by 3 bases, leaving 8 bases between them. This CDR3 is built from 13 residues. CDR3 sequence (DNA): TGTGCCAGCAGTTTCGGAGGGTACTATGGCTACACCTTC. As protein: CASSFGGYYGYTF.

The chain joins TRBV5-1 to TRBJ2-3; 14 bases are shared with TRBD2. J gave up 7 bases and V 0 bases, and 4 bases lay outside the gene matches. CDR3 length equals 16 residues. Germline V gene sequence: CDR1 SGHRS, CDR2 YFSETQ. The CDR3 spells CASSLGTSGGFNTQYF. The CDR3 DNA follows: TGCGCCAGCAGCTTGGGGACTAGCGGGGGGTTTAATACGCAGTATTTT.

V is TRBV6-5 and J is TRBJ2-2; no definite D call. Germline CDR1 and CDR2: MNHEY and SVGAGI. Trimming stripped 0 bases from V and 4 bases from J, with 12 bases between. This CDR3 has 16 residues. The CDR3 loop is CASSYSFAGPTGELFF. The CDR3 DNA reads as TGTGCCAGCAGTTACTCCTTCGCAGGCCCCACCGGGGAGCTGTTTTTT.